These 24 T cell receptor beta chains were all obtained from the same sample, sequenced in a study of blood T cell repertoires in COVID-19. Using immunoSEQ multiplex PCR, the repertoire was profiled, and TCRdb retains in-frame clones only, with some absent. Of 200,000 to 300,000 clones listed, more than 80% are singletons. Sequenced: PBMCs or T cells enriched from blood (not recorded which). The receptor source for this set is a man aged 50 to 60 who had been exposed to COVID-19.

The chain has TRBV12-3 or TRBV12-4 and TRBJ2-5, with D tentatively TRBD2 (6 bases). The CDR3 has 13 amino acids. The V end was cut by 3 bases, the J end by 4 bases, with 9 bases between. The CDR3 DNA follows: TGTGCCAGCAGTTTTTCTAGCGTAGAGACCCAGTACTTC. It specifies CASSFSSVETQYF.

The chain couples TRBV2 to TRBJ2-2, with 9 bases that match TRBD2. Germline V CDR1 and CDR2: SNHLY, FYNNEI. The ends lost 6 bases at V and 4 bases at J; junction bases unmatched: 9. The CDR3 spans 16 residues. The CDR3 DNA reads as TGTGCCAGCAGACCCCACAGCGGGAGGATCACCGGGGAGCTGTTTTTT. Protein sequence: CASRPHSGRITGELFF. The full variable domain, its missing parts supplied by reference TRBV2 and TRBJ2-2, is EPEVTQTPSHQVTQMGQEVILRCVPISNHLYFYWYRQILGQKVEFLVSFYNNEISEKSEIFDDQFSVERPDGSNFTLKIRSTKLEDSAMYFCASRPHSGRITGELFFGEGSRLTVL.

The chain has TRBV2 and TRBJ1-4; unclear D gene. CDR1 SNHLY and CDR2 FYNNEI come from the germline V gene. The CDR3 sequence is 15 residues long. Trimming removed 4 bases at V and 0 bases at J, with 9 bases between. CDR3 sequence reads: CASSVSPSTNEKLFF. In DNA, the CDR3 is TGTGCCAGCAGTGTTTCCCCCTCAACTAATGAAAAACTGTTTTTT.

This clone was counted once. This sequence joins TRBV9 and TRBJ2-3; maybe TRBD1 (6 bases). CDR1 and CDR2 from the germline V gene are SGDLS and YYNGEE. The CDR3 spans 14 residues. Deletions cut 4 bases from V and 4 bases from J, with 13 bases between. CDR3 bases: TGTGCCAGCAGCCCACAGGGAATTTCAGATACGCAGTATTTT. Amino acid sequence: CASSPQGISDTQYF.

The V gene is TRBV5-4, the J gene TRBJ1-5; weak D call: TRBD1 (6 bases). Germline V gene sequence: CDR1 SGHNT, CDR2 YYREEE (reference sequence). CDR3 length: 13 residues. Trimming removed 4 bases at V and 5 bases at J, with 10 bases between. The CDR3 protein is CASSLDSHQPQHF. The CDR3 nucleotides are TGTGCCAGCAGCCTGGACAGCCATCAGCCCCAGCATTTT.

The chain recombines TRBV10-1 with TRBJ2-1; TRBD2 agrees at 10 bases. In germline, CDR1 is WNHNN, CDR2 SYGVQD (reference sequence). The CDR3 totals 15 residues. V lost 2 bases, J lost 5 bases, and 3 bases stayed unmatched. CDR3 DNA sequence: TGCGCCAGCAGTGAGAAGCGGGGGGGTGACAATGAGCAGTTCTTC. Amino acids: CASSEKRGGDNEQFF.

V is TRBV2 and J is TRBJ2-6; 7 bases map to TRBD1. Germline CDR1 reads SNHLY; CDR2 reads FYNNEI. This CDR3 region has 17 residues. V was clipped by 6 bases and J by 1 base; unmatched bases: 9. The CDR3 nucleotides are TGTGCCAGCAGGGAACAGGGGCAGTCTTCTGGGGCCAACGTCCTGACTTTC. As protein: CASREQGQSSGANVLTF.

The gene calls are TRBV5-1 and TRBJ2-7, with a possible D match to TRBD2 (6 bases). CDR1 is SGHRS, CDR2 YFSETQ, per germline. The CDR3 has 13 amino acids. The V end was cut by 0 bases, the J end by 5 bases, with 9 bases between. CDR3 DNA: TGCGCCAGCAGCTTGGTCGGGAGCCACGAGCAGTACTTC. Translated: CASSLVGSHEQYF.

The chain links TRBV19 to TRBJ1-3, with D tentatively TRBD1 (5 bases). Looked up from germline, CDR1 is LNHDA and CDR2 is SQIVND (reference sequence). With 3 bases removed from V and 2 bases from J, the gap between germline ends came to 5 bases. CDR3 size: 13 residues. The CDR3: CASSIRAGNTIYF. CDR3 in DNA: TGTGCCAGTAGTATCAGGGCTGGAAACACCATATATTTT.

This clone was counted a few times. The V and J genes are TRBV6-5 and TRBJ2-5, with D possibly matching TRBD2 (5 bases). Germline values: CDR1 MNHEY, CDR2 SVGAGI. The CDR3 is made up of 15 amino acids. Trimming stripped 0 bases from V and 7 bases from J, with 15 bases between. The CDR3: CASSYSNTQRGTQYF. Written as DNA, the CDR3 is TGTGCCAGCAGTTACTCGAATACGCAACGGGGGACCCAGTACTTC.

This clone was picked up one time. The chain couples TRBV29-1 to TRBJ2-3, with D unresolved. Germline CDR1 and CDR2: SQVTM and ANQGSEA. The V gene lost 2 bases and the J gene lost 0 bases, with 9 bases spanning the gap. The CDR3 length is 14 residues. In DNA, the CDR3 is TGCAGCGTTGAATCCCCTCCTAGCACAGATACGCAGTATTTT. This codes for CSVESPPSTDTQYF.

V usage is TRBV15 and J usage is TRBJ1-2; no definite D call. The CDR3 spans 15 residues. From germline, CDR1 is LNHNV and CDR2 YYDKDF (reference sequence). Trimming cost V 3 bases and J 4 bases, with 15 bases left between them. The CDR3 DNA reads as TGTGCCACCAGCAGGGCCCTGACACCCAGCTATGGCTACACCTTC. It translates to CATSRALTPSYGYTF. The full variable domain, its missing parts supplied by reference TRBV15 and TRBJ1-2, is DAMVIQNPRYQVTQFGKPVTLSCSQTLNHNVMYWYQQKSSQAPKLLFHYYDKDFNNEADTPDNFQSRRPNTSFCFLDIRSPGLGDTAMYLCATSRALTPSYGYTFGSGTRLTVV.

The V and J genes are TRBV28 and TRBJ1-2, with D hard to call. Germline lookup yields CDR1 MDHEN and CDR2 SYDVKM. This CDR3 is built from 14 residues. Trimming left V 2 bases short and J 4 bases short, with 11 bases between. DNA of the CDR3: TGTGCCAGCAGTTTACTAGCCCATACCTATGGCTACACCTTC. Amino acids: CASSLLAHTYGYTF.

This chain joins TRBV24-1 and TRBJ2-5, with TRBD2 matching 7 bases. This CDR3 is built from 15 residues. V shed 9 bases, J shed 7 bases, and the junction held 16 bases outside the gene matches. Germline values: CDR1 KGHDR, CDR2 SFDVKD. The CDR3 region is CATPSASGVEGTQYF. CDR3 nucleotide sequence: TGTGCCACCCCAAGTGCTAGCGGTGTGGAGGGGACCCAGTACTTC.

The rearrangement links TRBV18 to TRBJ1-3; unclear D gene. Per germline, CDR1 KGHSH and CDR2 LQKENI. CDR3 length equals 11 residues. Trimming removed 8 bases from V and 4 bases from J, with 6 bases in between. DNA of the CDR3: TGTGCCAGCCTCTCCGGAAACACCATATATTTT. Translated: CASLSGNTIYF. Based on the CDR3 plus reference TRBV18 and TRBJ1-3, the full variable domain is NAGVMQNPRHLVRRRGQEARLRCSPMKGHSHVYWYRQLPEEGLKFMVYLQKENIIDESGMPKERFSAEFPKEGPSILRIQQVVRGDSAAYFCASLSGNTIYFGEGSWLTVV.

V gene TRBV3-1 (or the pseudogene TRBV3-2) combines with J gene TRBJ1-2; D gene uncertain. V was trimmed by 1 base and J by 6 bases, leaving 18 bases between them. There are 16 residues in the CDR3. Germline CDR1 reads LGHDT; CDR2 reads YNNKEL (reference sequence). CDR3 coding DNA: TGTGCCAGCAGCCAAGGGTACGGACTCGACGTTAATGGCTACACCTTC. Translation: CASSQGYGLDVNGYTF.

CDR3 nucleotides: TGTGCCAGCAGCTTAATCCGGGGGAAATACGAGCAGTACTTC. It encodes CASSLIRGKYEQYF. The gene calls are TRBV7-8 and TRBJ2-7; possibly TRBD2 for D (6 bases). V gave up 2 bases and J gave up 4 bases, with 12 bases separating them. The CDR3 loop spans 14 amino acids. Germline V CDR1 and CDR2: SGHVS, FQNEAQ.

This rearrangement joins TRBV5-4 to TRBJ1-1; D remains ambiguous. The CDR3 runs to 13 residues. Germline lookup yields CDR1 SGHNT and CDR2 YYREEE (reference sequence). Trimming cost V 1 base and J 4 bases, with 8 bases left between them. The CDR3 DNA sequence: TGTGCCAGCAGCTTGTATGCGGGCACTGAAGCTTTCTTT. It specifies CASSLYAGTEAFF.

The rearrangement joins TRBV21-1 to TRBJ1-2; TRBD1 reflects the table's D call only, with no check against the DNA. TRBV21-1 is a documented pseudogene. This CDR3 is 15 amino acids long. CDR3 sequence: CASSSTGRVNYGYTF. For the CDR3, the DNA is TGTGCCAGCAGCAGTACAGGCAGGGTGAACTATGGCTACACCTTC.

Notes on this clone: Other DNA sequences from this sample encode an identical CDR3 as well. V and J are TRBV9 and TRBJ1-6; D ambiguous. Trimming removed 0 bases from V and 0 bases from J, with 7 bases in between. CDR1 SGDLS and CDR2 YYNGEE come from the germline V gene. CDR3 length equals 16 residues. CDR3 sequence reads: CASSVGGSSYNSPLHF. DNA of the CDR3: TGTGCCAGCAGCGTAGGAGGGAGCTCCTATAATTCACCCCTCCACTTT.

The rearrangement links TRBV15 to TRBJ1-2; D uncertain. Looked up from germline, CDR1 is LNHNV and CDR2 is YYDKDF (reference sequence). The CDR3 totals 16 residues. Trimming stripped 0 bases from V and 0 bases from J, with 11 bases between. The CDR3 DNA reads as TGTGCCACCAGCAGAGATCGAGGATCCTCTAACTATGGCTACACCTTC. This gives the protein CATSRDRGSSNYGYTF.

The chain recombines TRBV2 with TRBJ2-2; D ambiguous. The ends were cut back, 8 bases at V and 6 bases at J, with 7 bases in the middle. Per germline, CDR1 SNHLY and CDR2 FYNNEI. This CDR3 has 11 amino acids. DNA of the CDR3: TGTGCCAGCCGGTCGGCCGGGGAGCTGTTTTTT. This translates into CASRSAGELFF.

The chain couples TRBV15 to TRBJ2-1, with D possibly being TRBD2 (5 bases). V gave up 0 bases and J gave up 8 bases, with 11 bases separating them. Germline values: CDR1 LNHNV, CDR2 YYDKDF (reference sequence). The CDR3 extends over 14 amino acids. As DNA, the CDR3 is TGTGCCACCAGCAGAGATCGCGAGGGCGATGAGCAGTTCTTC. Translated, it gives CATSRDREGDEQFF.

Details on this clone: The same CDR3 arises from other DNA sequences in this sample as well. The J gene is TRBJ2-2, the V gene TRBV5-1; the D gene is possibly TRBD2 (6 bases). The length of the CDR3 is 16 residues. Germline assignment: CDR1 SGHRS and CDR2 YFSETQ. With 1 base removed from V and 2 bases from J, the gap between germline ends came to 12 bases. CDR3 sequence (DNA): TGCGCCAGCAGCTTGTTGGTTAGCGGTAACACCGGGGAGCTGTTTTTT. Its protein product is CASSLLVSGNTGELFF. Based on the CDR3 plus reference TRBV5-1 and TRBJ2-2, the full variable domain is KAGVTQTPRYLIKTRGQQVTLSCSPISGHRSVSWYQQTPGQGLQFLFEYFSETQRNKGNFPGRFSGRQFSNSRSEMNVSTLELGDSALYLCASSLLVSGNTGELFFGEGSRLTVL.